A single sample gave rise to the 9 T cell receptor beta chains below, sequenced in a study of blood T cell repertoires in COVID-19. Produced via immunoSEQ multiplex PCR; TCRdb's table is partial and in-frame only. In the table there are approximately 110,000 clones, around 84% of which are singletons. Material for sequencing was peripheral blood. The source is a woman aged 40 to 50 with acute or convalescent COVID-19.

The chain employs TRBV18 and TRBJ2-3, with a weak D call TRBD2 (6 bases). Germline V gene sequence: CDR1 KGHSH, CDR2 LQKENI. Trimming left V 0 bases short and J 2 bases short, with 12 bases between. This CDR3 has 16 amino acids. CDR3 in DNA: TGTGCCAGCTCACCACCTACGGGGGTGACCACAGATACGCAGTATTTT. This gives the protein CASSPPTGVTTDTQYF. Full variable domain (rest looked up from reference TRBV18 and TRBJ2-3): NAGVMQNPRHLVRRRGQEARLRCSPMKGHSHVYWYRQLPEEGLKFMVYLQKENIIDESGMPKERFSAEFPKEGPSILRIQQVVRGDSAAYFCASSPPTGVTTDTQYFGPGTRLTVL.

This rearrangement joins TRBV19 to TRBJ2-5, with 8 bases that match TRBD2. Per the germline V gene, CDR1 is LNHDA and CDR2 is SQIVND (reference sequence). V shed 6 bases, J shed 2 bases, and the junction held 11 bases outside the gene matches. This CDR3 contains 16 residues. The CDR3 region has the DNA TGTGCCAGTAGCGGAAATAGCGGGGTCAGGCAAGAGACCCAGTACTTC. Its protein product is CASSGNSGVRQETQYF.

V is TRBV12-5 and J is TRBJ2-4; no clear D. Trimming took off 3 bases at V and 6 bases at J, with 12 bases between the two ends. From germline, CDR1 is LGHNT and CDR2 FRNRAP. This CDR3 spans 14 amino acids. This chain's CDR3 is CASGFEAQRNIQYF. The CDR3 DNA reads TGTGCTAGTGGTTTTGAAGCCCAAAGAAACATTCAGTACTTC.

This chain links TRBV2 with TRBJ1-1, with D possibly matching TRBD1 (6 bases). This CDR3 has 16 residues. Trimming stripped 2 bases from V and 2 bases from J, with 15 bases between. Germline-derived CDR1 and CDR2 are SNHLY and FYNNEI. CDR3 protein: CASSERKGGANTEAFF. The DNA for the CDR3 is TGTGCCAGCAGTGAAAGGAAGGGGGGGGCTAACACTGAAGCTTTCTTT.

This chain links TRBV6-5 with TRBJ1-5; possible D gene TRBD1, 6 bases. This CDR3 is built from 13 residues. Germline V gives CDR1 MNHEY, CDR2 SVGAGI. V was cut by 7 bases and J by 5 bases, with 12 bases left in between. For the CDR3, the DNA is TGTGCCAGCAAGGGGGGGCTCGATCAGCCCCAGCATTTT. Amino acid sequence: CASKGGLDQPQHF.

The gene calls are TRBV6-2 or TRBV6-3 and TRBJ1-2; 9 nucleotides agree with TRBD1. The V gene end was trimmed by 4 bases and the J gene end by 8 bases; junction bases not matched to a gene: 8. The CDR3 length is 14 residues. Germline-derived CDR1 and CDR2 are MNHEY and SVGEGT. CDR3 in amino acids: CASSSGQGWRGYTF. CDR3 coding DNA: TGTGCCAGCAGTTCGGGACAGGGCTGGCGAGGCTACACCTTC.

This chain joins TRBV18 and TRBJ2-7; D is unresolved. The V end lost 5 bases, the J end lost 5 bases, and 13 bases lay between the germline ends. The CDR3 sequence is 13 residues long. The germline CDR1 and CDR2 sequences are KGHSH and LQKENI. CDR3 region: CASSFRLLDEQYF. For the CDR3, the DNA is TGTGCCAGCTCATTCAGGCTTTTGGACGAGCAGTACTTC. The full variable domain, rest sourced from reference TRBV18 and TRBJ2-7, is NAGVMQNPRHLVRRRGQEARLRCSPMKGHSHVYWYRQLPEEGLKFMVYLQKENIIDESGMPKERFSAEFPKEGPSILRIQQVVRGDSAAYFCASSFRLLDEQYFGPGTRLTVT.

This rearrangement joins TRBV11-3 to TRBJ1-1; D uncertain. The germline V gene encodes CDR1 SGHNT and CDR2 YENEEA. CDR3 size: 13 residues. V gave up 0 bases and J gave up 3 bases, with 5 bases separating them. CDR3: CASSLDRYTEAFF. DNA of the CDR3: TGTGCCAGCAGCTTAGACAGATACACTGAAGCTTTCTTT.

This chain connects TRBV27 to TRBJ2-2; D gene uncertain. CDR1 is MNHEY and CDR2 is SMNVEV in the germline V gene (reference sequence). The CDR3 totals 12 residues. Trimming took 3 bases from V and 7 from J, leaving 6 bases between them. The CDR3 region is CASSFRVGELFF. The CDR3 bases are TGTGCCAGCAGTTTTCGGGTCGGGGAGCTGTTTTTT.